These T cell receptor beta chains were read from a single sample in a study of patients and donors after allogeneic stem cell transplantation. TCRdb re-called the RT-PCR reads with MiXCR, one entry per CDR3 protein. The sample records about 230,000 distinct CDR3 sequences, around an eighth being singletons. Sample: blood, either unsorted or a sorted T cell fraction (not recorded which). Receptor source: a human donor who was either an allogeneic HSCT recipient or a stem cell or donor lymphocyte infusion donor (not recorded which). It is not recorded whose cells these are; they may come from a transplant donor. Both conserved end residues are part of each CDR3. A D gene is named only where the DNA matches it firmly. Not all rows give a size; the values are once, few, many and, for expanded clones, a class.

TRBJ2-1 TRBV20-1 . TRBD2 CSASGLAGGSPQHNEQFF TGCAGTGCTAGCGGACTAGCGGGAGGGAGTCCGCAACACAATGAGCAGTTCTTC
TRBJ2-6 TRBV7-3 . . CASSLNPGIGSGANVLTF TGTGCCAGCAGCTTAAATCCAGGGATCGGCTCTGGGGCCAACGTCCTGACTTTC
TRBJ2-7 TRBV12-3/TRBV12-4 many TRBD2 CASSSLGGAKSEQYF TGTGCCAGCAGTAGCCTCGGGGGGGCCAAGAGCGAGCAGTACTTC
TRBJ2-7 TRBV7-2 . . CASSRTDSYEQYF TGTGCCAGCAGCCGGACTGACTCCTACGAGCAGTACTTC
TRBJ1-2 TRBV4-1 . . CASSQEGIFNYGYTF TGCGCCAGCAGCCAAGAGGGCATCTTTAACTATGGCTACACCTTC
TRBJ1-2 TRBV20-1 few . CSSPESYYGYTF TGCAGTTCGCCGGAATCCTACTATGGCTACACCTTC
TRBJ1-3 TRBV5-1 . . CASSLDGSSGNTIYF TGCGCCAGCAGCCTCGACGGATCCTCTGGAAACACCATATATTTT
TRBJ2-3 TRBV5-1 few TRBD2 CASSSGLATDTQYF TGCGCCAGCAGTTCCGGACTAGCGACAGATACGCAGTATTTT
TRBJ1-1 TRBV19 . . CASSSLRGTEAFF TGTGCCAGTAGTTCCCTGAGGGGCACTGAAGCTTTCTTT
TRBJ1-2 TRBV2 few TRBD1 CASSEDRGDYGYTF TGTGCCAGCAGCGAGGACAGGGGCGACTATGGCTACACCTTC
TRBJ2-2 TRBV6-2/TRBV6-3 few . CASWQGTGELFF TGTGCCAGCTGGCAGGGCACCGGGGAGCTGTTTTTT
TRBJ1-1 TRBV7-2 many . CASSYRGGYTEAFF TGTGCCAGCAGCTACCGGGGGGGGTACACTGAAGCTTTCTTT
TRBJ1-1 TRBV3-1 . . CASSQGDRDMEAFF TGTGCCAGCAGCCAAGGGGACCGGGACATGGAAGCTTTCTTT
TRBJ2-1 TRBV7-8 . . CASSYGPHRAAYEQFF TGTGCCAGCAGCTACGGGCCTCATCGAGCGGCTTATGAGCAGTTCTTC
TRBJ2-1 TRBV20-1 many . CSARDLVLYNEQFF TGCAGTGCTAGAGATTTGGTGCTCTACAATGAGCAGTTCTTC
TRBJ1-1 TRBV5-1 many TRBD1 CASSPQGAQNTEAFF TGCGCCAGCAGCCCACAGGGGGCCCAGAACACTGAAGCTTTCTTT
TRBJ2-3 TRBV19 few . CASRPSSTDTQYF TGTGCCAGTCGACCCTCCTCGACAGATACGCAGTATTTT
TRBJ2-2 TRBV30 few . CAWSVRVGGPMGTGELFF TGTGCCTGGAGTGTACGGGTCGGGGGCCCTATGGGCACCGGGGAGCTGTTTTTT
TRBJ2-2 TRBV2 . . CASSEISAGTGELFF TGTGCCAGCAGTGAAATATCGGCTGGCACCGGGGAGCTGTTTTTT
TRBJ2-5 TRBV7-9 many . CASSLVRGETQYF TGTGCCAGCAGCTTAGTCAGGGGAGAGACCCAGTACTTC
TRBJ1-6 TRBV7-6 . TRBD1 CASSLSTGVNSPLHF TGTGCCAGCAGCTTATCAACAGGGGTTAATTCACCCCTCCACTTT
TRBJ1-2 TRBV4-1 many TRBD1 CASSQEDRGNYGYTF TGCGCCAGCAGCCAAGAAGACAGGGGTAATTATGGCTACACCTTC
TRBJ2-7 TRBV7-9 many . CATEYQNPYEQYF TGTGCAACCGAGTACCAGAACCCCTACGAGCAGTACTTC
TRBJ1-1 TRBV20-1 many . CSARDPAGTANTEAFF TGCAGTGCTAGAGATCCTGCCGGTACGGCGAACACTGAAGCTTTCTTT
TRBJ2-4 TRBV29-1 many TRBD1 CSAGTGAKNIQYF TGCAGCGCCGGGACAGGAGCCAAAAACATTCAGTACTTC
TRBJ2-4 TRBV5-4 . . CASSGRSLAKNIQYF TGTGCCAGCAGCGGGAGATCACTAGCCAAAAACATTCAGTACTTC
TRBJ2-3 TRBV20-1 . . CSARRSGLQYF TGCAGTGCTAGAAGGTCTGGGCTGCAGTATTTT
TRBJ2-7 TRBV29-1 many TRBD1 CSVASSGQGRHEQYF TGCAGCGTTGCATCTTCGGGACAGGGGAGGCACGAGCAGTACTTC
TRBJ2-3 TRBV7-2 many TRBD2 CASSSGTRGTDTQYF TGTGCCAGCAGCTCCGGGACTAGGGGCACAGATACGCAGTATTTT
TRBJ1-5 TRBV20-1 many . CSARAQSRVWAQHF TGCAGTGCTAGAGCCCAGAGCAGGGTTTGGGCCCAGCATTTT
TRBJ1-5 TRBV6-5 many . CASSYMQSNQPQHF TGTGCCAGCAGTTACATGCAGAGCAATCAGCCCCAGCATTTT
TRBJ1-6 TRBV12-3/TRBV12-4 . . CASSLGGEGNSPLHF TGTGCCAGCAGTTTGGGCGGTGAGGGGAATTCACCCCTCCACTTT
TRBJ1-5 TRBV12-3/TRBV12-4 many . CASSSGPAQHF TGTGCCAGCAGTTCTGGACCCGCCCAGCATTTT
TRBJ2-7 TRBV12-3/TRBV12-4 . TRBD2 CASSSWGGSSPNEQYF TGTGCCAGCAGTTCTTGGGGCGGGAGTTCGCCCAACGAGCAGTACTTC
TRBJ2-3 TRBV24-1 few TRBD1 CATGDRGTDTQYF TGTGCCACCGGGGACAGGGGGACAGATACGCAGTATTTT
TRBJ2-5 TRBV6-6 few . CASSRERQETQYF TGTGCCAGCAGTAGGGAGAGACAAGAGACCCAGTACTTC
TRBJ1-6 TRBV27 few . CASSLRGYNSPLHF TGTGCCAGCAGTTTACGGGGTTATAATTCACCCCTCCACTTT
TRBJ2-2 TRBV5-6 . TRBD1 CASSWGQPNTGELFF TGTGCCAGCAGCTGGGGACAGCCAAACACCGGGGAGCTGTTTTTT
TRBJ2-5 TRBV10-3 . . CATRLVQQETQYF TGTGCCACCAGATTGGTACAGCAAGAGACCCAGTACTTC
TRBJ2-1 TRBV5-1 . . CASSSLSGGSYNEQFF TGCGCCAGCAGCTCCCTGTCCGGGGGAAGCTACAATGAGCAGTTCTTC
TRBJ2-3 TRBV4-3 . . CASSQARSDTDTQYF TGCGCCAGCAGCCAAGCACGTTCCGACACAGATACGCAGTATTTT
TRBJ2-2 TRBV6-5 few TRBD2 CASSSPGLKSGELFF TGTGCCAGCAGTTCGCCGGGACTAAAGTCCGGGGAGCTGTTTTTT
TRBJ2-2 TRBV6-2/TRBV6-3 . . CASSYRLGDTGELFF TGTGCCAGCAGTTACCGTTTGGGGGACACCGGGGAGCTGTTTTTT
TRBJ2-5 TRBV20-1 few . CSVLTERQETQYF TGCAGTGTACTGACGGAAAGACAAGAGACCCAGTACTTC
TRBJ1-2 TRBV6-4 . . CASRLGRAEGGYTF TGTGCCAGCAGACTGGGACGGGCGGAAGGTGGCTACACCTTC
TRBJ2-7 TRBV5-1 . TRBD2 CASSFQTSGGSEQYF TGCGCCAGCAGCTTCCAGACTAGCGGGGGTTCCGAGCAGTACTTC
TRBJ2-7 TRBV16 many . CASSQFDYEQYF TGTGCCAGCAGCCAATTCGACTACGAGCAGTACTTC
TRBJ1-1 TRBV7-8 . . CASSHIIDSMNTEAFF TGTGCCAGCAGCCACATTATAGATTCCATGAACACTGAAGCTTTCTTT
TRBJ2-5 TRBV7-3 few . CASSLTGDQETQYF TGTGCCAGCAGCTTAACCGGGGACCAAGAGACCCAGTACTTC
TRBJ1-6 TRBV10-3 . TRBD1 CAISEQGADDSPLHF TGTGCCATCAGTGAACAGGGGGCGGACGATTCACCCCTCCACTTT